This is a list of T cell receptor beta chains from one sample in a study of shared clonotypes between healthy human individuals. TCRdb's table, derived via immunoSEQ multiplex PCR, lists solely in-frame clones and lacks some. The sample lists approximately 2,200,000 clones; more than 85% were seen once. Specimen: naive CD8+ T cells from PBMCs. These receptors all stem from a man younger than 35 in good health. Some clones in this sample may be carry-over from other donors' samples. CDR3s include the opening cysteine and the closing phenylalanine or tryptophan.

TRBV19 CASSRGDSSGYTF
TRBV27 CASSPLTWSTGELFF
TRBV28 CASSLADSSYNEQFF
TRBV9 CASSGHREREVSNEQFF
TRBV27 CASSLSGSYNEQFF
TRBV10-3 CAIRTDSYGYTF
TRBV29-1 CSGTSGSPSREQFF
TRBV19 CASTYRGAPNTGELFF
TRBV4-1 CASSQERAGRAFF
TRBV12-5 CAATYDNEQFF
TRBV4-3 CASSQGLAGSTDTQYF
TRBV19 CASSIRELSNQPQHF
TRBV5-6 CASSWDRLNTEAFF
TRBV5-4 CASSFRLAGEGNEQFF
TRBV6-4 CASTSPGQDF